There are a few counts of the clone carrying this T cell receptor (beta chain). Its antigen is not identified. Stated time point: pre-sensitization, week 0. Treatment reported: therapeutic diphenylcyclopropenone sensitization with weekly scalp DPC. Blood collection took place prior to placing each patch test. The data originate from a study of human T cells and chemical hapten exposure. As for the study in general: Each patient's scalp received weekly diphenylcyclopropenone throughout the approximately 23-week study. Epicutaneous patch tests delivered 0.01% DPC to the upper back, with evaluation at 6 days.

A single record per CDR3 protein comes from TCRdb applying MiXCR to the RACE reads. This sample yields roughly 380,000 distinct CDR3 sequences, of which 5.1% are seen a single time; 2.6% belongs to the top ten. The study, taken as a whole, reports: Expanded TCRs showed more large CDR3 clusters than pre-sensitization or healthy control sets.

With 2 bases removed from V and 1 base from J, the gap between germline ends came to 14 bases. Germline CDR1 reads MNHNS; CDR2 reads SASEGT. This CDR3 has 16 amino acids. This TCR derives from a woman aged 50 to 60 with alopecia areata. Some clones in this sample may be carry-over from other donors' samples. Sequencing was performed on whole blood, taken in connection with sensitization to the hapten diphenylcyclopropenone (DPC). The genes are TRBV6-1 and TRBJ1-2; D is unresolved. Here the CDR3 reads CASSETVQKNNYGYTF. In DNA, the CDR3 is TGTGCCAGCAGTGAAACGGTACAGAAGAATAACTATGGCTACACCTTC.